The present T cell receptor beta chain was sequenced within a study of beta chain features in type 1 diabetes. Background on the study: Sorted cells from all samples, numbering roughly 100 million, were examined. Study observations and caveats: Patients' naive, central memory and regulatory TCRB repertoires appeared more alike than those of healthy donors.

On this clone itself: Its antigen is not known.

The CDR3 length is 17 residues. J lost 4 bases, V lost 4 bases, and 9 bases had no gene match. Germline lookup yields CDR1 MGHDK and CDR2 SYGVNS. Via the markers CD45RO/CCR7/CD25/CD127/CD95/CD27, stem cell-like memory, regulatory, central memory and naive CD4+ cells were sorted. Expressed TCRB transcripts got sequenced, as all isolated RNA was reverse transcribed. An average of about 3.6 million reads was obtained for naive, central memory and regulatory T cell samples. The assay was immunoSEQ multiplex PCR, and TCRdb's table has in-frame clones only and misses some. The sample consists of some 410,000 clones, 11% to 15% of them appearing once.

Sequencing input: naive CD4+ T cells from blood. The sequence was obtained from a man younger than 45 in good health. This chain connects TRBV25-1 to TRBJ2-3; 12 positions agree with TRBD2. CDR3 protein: CASSAPRTSGIADTQYF. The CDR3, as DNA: TGTGCCAGCAGTGCCCCCCGGACTAGCGGGATAGCAGATACGCAGTATTTT.